This T cell receptor (beta chain) was documented in a study of OX40 agonist ivuxolimab in advanced cancers. Regarding the complete study: Ivuxolimab was an agonistic, fully human IgG2 monoclonal antibody directed against OX40 (CD134), a costimulatory receptor. Among the roughly 54 dose-escalation patients, around 20 had hepatocellular carcinoma, some 15 melanoma, 9 renal cell carcinoma and 9 head and neck cancer. The dose-escalation cohort was around 84% male with a mean age of approximately 60 years, ranging from about 20 to 80. Intravenous ivuxolimab was administered to patients every 2 weeks at six dose levels: 0.01, 0.1, 0.3, 1.5, 3 and 10 mg/kg. Prior anti-PD-1, anti-PD-L1 or anti-CTLA-4 therapy was permitted, and checkpoint inhibitors had been received by more than 35% of dose-escalation patients. The paper reports the monotherapy dose-escalation portion (N of about 52 patients) of the phase I ivuxolimab trial. Partial responses occurred in three dose-escalation patients, of whom one had hepatocellular carcinoma and two had cutaneous melanoma. Peripheral TCRbeta sequencing aimed to test whether ivuxolimab altered TCR sequence diversity and caused clonal T-cell expansion. Beyond this particular receptor, the publication reports: In the 0.1-3.0 mg/kg groups, partial responders were among the patients with the lowest normalized peripheral clonal expansion, particularly in CD8+ T cells. On average, CD8+ T cells showed more expanded clones than CD4+ T cells after ivuxolimab. Low levels of normalized T-cell clonal expansion were also seen in some nonresponding patients. At doses from 0.1 to 3.0 mg/kg, clonal expansion was seen in both CD4+ and CD8+ blood T cells between baseline and week 6. The antigen specificity of the peripheral T cells that underwent clonal expansion was not determined.

About this clone itself: The target of this receptor is not known. Base-call qualities are not available, and no considerably larger clone is one nucleotide away.

The trial excluded patients who had a history of autoimmune disease or were on systemic immunosuppression. Peripheral blood for TCR sequencing was collected from all dose cohorts at baseline, on cycle 4 day 1, and on cycle 7 day 1. The samples were drawn from a first-in-human, open-label, multicenter phase I dose-escalation trial of ivuxolimab. Adults with locally advanced or metastatic head and neck squamous cell, hepatocellular, melanoma or renal cell carcinoma were enrolled in the trial. Before TCR sequencing, CD4+ T cells and CD8+ T cells were sorted from peripheral blood as separate populations. Genomic DNA was extracted from sorted cells for sequencing of the TCRbeta CDR3 region. TCRbeta CDR3 regions were sequenced using the immunoSEQ Assay. Here the immuneACCESS table is served through TCRdb, limited to in-frame sequences with V and J called. Missing clones are a known gap in these copies; in checked studies unresolved V genes cover under half, and the rest lacks a known reason. In all, the sample holds around 63,000 clones, and approximately 91% of those were seen once. Approximately 0.27% of the sample is in the top ten clones.

The receptor's source is an adult with an advanced solid tumor such as melanoma, head and neck, liver or kidney cancer. Material: CD4+ or CD8+ T cells sorted from blood, obtained in a trial of the OX40 agonist ivuxolimab.

The CDR3 region: CASSEDRRLNEQFF. At the DNA level, the sequence is TGCGCCAGCAGTGAGGACCGACGTTTGAATGAGCAGTTCTTC. The chain is encoded by TRBV10-1 joined to TRBJ2-1; the D gene lacks a confident call. V is cut by 2 bases and J by 7 bases, and the space between the germline ends is 12 bases. Taken from the germline V gene (reference sequence), the CDR1 and CDR2 loops are WNHNN and SYGVQD. The CDR3 goes from the cysteine to the phenylalanine over 14 residues. CDR3 DNA is the only sequence kept; it has 42 bases, read in frame from the first base.